This record looks at one TCR beta chain sequence and its context. The antigen is not known. The data derive from a study of T cell responses to AZD1222 COVID-19 vaccine. Across the study: Second-dose groups at about 4 or about 12 weeks were pooled.

Some clones are missing from TCRdb's copy, which holds only in-frame ones; the method was immunoSEQ multiplex PCR. Seen here are 70,000 or so clones, about nine tenths observed once, and the top ten hold around 24%. Germline CDR1 and CDR2: SGHTA and FQGNSA. The CDR3 is made up of 15 amino acids. Trimming removed 6 bases at V and 4 bases at J, with 15 bases between. General study findings and limits: Spike-specific TCR breadth and depth went up after people got two AZD1222 doses.

The sequenced sample was peripheral blood, obtained on day 0 of AZD1222 vaccination. The V call is TRBV7-2, the J call TRBJ1-4; perhaps TRBD1 as D (5 bases). The source is an adult in good health. CDR3 sequence: CASRSGRASNEKLFF. The CDR3 nucleotides are TGTGCCAGCAGGTCAGGCAGGGCGAGTAATGAAAAACTGTTTTTT.